This T cell receptor (beta chain) was captured in a study of blood T cells in healthy people across ages. Germline CDR1 reads DFQATT; CDR2 reads SNEGSKA (reference sequence). V was trimmed by 6 bases and J by 2 bases, leaving 13 bases between them. The CDR3 has 13 residues. This clonotype was counted between two and nine times. Each donor had approximately 10 milliliters of peripheral blood drawn. Per sample, no less than 5 micrograms of total RNA were extracted. Primers used in a second PCR of about 6 to 11 cycles were a sample-barcoded 5' primer and a J-beta primer mix. A tag from a template-switch adaptor with 12 random nucleotides marked each cDNA molecule. All samples gave at least 2.5 million CDR3-containing paired-end reads. TCRdb reprocessed the 5' RACE reads via MiXCR and lists one record per CDR3 protein. Of 950,000 to 1,200,000 distinct CDR3 sequences listed, 35% to 40% were seen once; the top ten hold about an eighth.

The TCR was taken from a man in his late teens or twenties in good health. The chain carries TRBV20-1 and TRBJ1-2; weak D call: TRBD1 (5 bases). Sequenced input: blood. The CDR3 sequence is CSAKDTGNYGYTF. The CDR3 DNA sequence: TGCAGTGCCAAGGACACGGGCAACTATGGCTACACCTTC.